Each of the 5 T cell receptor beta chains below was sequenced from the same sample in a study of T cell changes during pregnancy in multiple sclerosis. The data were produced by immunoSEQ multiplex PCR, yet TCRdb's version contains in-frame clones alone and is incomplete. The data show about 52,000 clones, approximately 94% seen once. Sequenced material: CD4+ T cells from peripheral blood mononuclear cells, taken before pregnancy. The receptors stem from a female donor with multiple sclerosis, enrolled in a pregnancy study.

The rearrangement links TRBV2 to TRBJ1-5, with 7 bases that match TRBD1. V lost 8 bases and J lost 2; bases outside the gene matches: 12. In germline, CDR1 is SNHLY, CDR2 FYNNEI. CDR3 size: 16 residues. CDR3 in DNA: TGTGCCAGCTGTGGGTTTTTAGGGACAGGCAATCAGCCCCAGCATTTT. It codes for CASCGFLGTGNQPQHF. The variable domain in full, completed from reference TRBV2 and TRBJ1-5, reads EPEVTQTPSHQVTQMGQEVILRCVPISNHLYFYWYRQILGQKVEFLVSFYNNEISEKSEIFDDQFSVERPDGSNFTLKIRSTKLEDSAMYFCASCGFLGTGNQPQHFGDGTRLSIL.

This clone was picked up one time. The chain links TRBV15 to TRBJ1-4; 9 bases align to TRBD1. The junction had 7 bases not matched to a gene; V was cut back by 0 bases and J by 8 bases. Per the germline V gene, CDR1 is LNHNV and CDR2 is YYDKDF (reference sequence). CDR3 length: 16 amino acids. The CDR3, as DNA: TGTGCCACCAGCAGAGATCCACGGACAGGGGCCGAAAAACTGTTTTTT. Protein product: CATSRDPRTGAEKLFF.

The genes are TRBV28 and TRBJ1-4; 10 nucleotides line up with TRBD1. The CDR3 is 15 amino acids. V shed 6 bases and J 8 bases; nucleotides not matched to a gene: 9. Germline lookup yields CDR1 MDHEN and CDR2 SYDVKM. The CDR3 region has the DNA TGTGCCAGCAGGGTGGGGGACAGGGGAGGCGAAAAACTGTTTTTT. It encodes CASRVGDRGGEKLFF.

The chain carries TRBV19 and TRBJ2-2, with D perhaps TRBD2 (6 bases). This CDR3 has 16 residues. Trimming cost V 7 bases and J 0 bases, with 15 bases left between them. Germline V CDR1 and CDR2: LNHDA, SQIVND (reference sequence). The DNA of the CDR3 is TGTGCCAGTACCATATCGGGGGTTTCGAACACCGGGGAGCTGTTTTTT. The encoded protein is CASTISGVSNTGELFF.

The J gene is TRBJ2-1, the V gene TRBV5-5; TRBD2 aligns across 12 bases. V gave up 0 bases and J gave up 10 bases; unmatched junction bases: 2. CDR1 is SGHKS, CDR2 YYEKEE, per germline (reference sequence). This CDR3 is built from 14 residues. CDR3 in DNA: TGTGCCAGCAGCTTGGGTCTAGCGGGAGGGGAGCAGTTCTTC. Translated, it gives CASSLGLAGGEQFF.